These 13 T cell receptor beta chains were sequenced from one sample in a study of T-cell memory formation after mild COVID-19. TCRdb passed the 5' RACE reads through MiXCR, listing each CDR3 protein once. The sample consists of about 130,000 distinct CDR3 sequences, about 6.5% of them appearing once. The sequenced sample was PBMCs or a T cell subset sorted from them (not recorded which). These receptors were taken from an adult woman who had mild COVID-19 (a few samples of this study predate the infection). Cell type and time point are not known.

The CDR3: CASSVGGGDGYEQYF. The DNA of the CDR3 is TGTGCCAGCAGCGTCGGAGGGGGAGACGGCTACGAGCAGTACTTC. The V and J genes are TRBV7-2 and TRBJ2-7; D might be TRBD1 or TRBD2, each matching 6 bases. Germline V gene data show CDR1 as SGHTA and CDR2 as FQGNSA. The CDR3 is made up of 15 amino acids. The V end lost 5 bases, the J end lost 3 bases, and 17 bases lay between the germline ends.

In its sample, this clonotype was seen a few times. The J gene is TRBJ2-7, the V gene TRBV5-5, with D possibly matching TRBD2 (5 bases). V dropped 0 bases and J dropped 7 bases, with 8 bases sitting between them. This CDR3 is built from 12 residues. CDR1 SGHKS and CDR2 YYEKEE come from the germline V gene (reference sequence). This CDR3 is CASSLDLAEQYF. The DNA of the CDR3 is TGTGCCAGCAGCTTGGACCTAGCTGAGCAGTACTTC.

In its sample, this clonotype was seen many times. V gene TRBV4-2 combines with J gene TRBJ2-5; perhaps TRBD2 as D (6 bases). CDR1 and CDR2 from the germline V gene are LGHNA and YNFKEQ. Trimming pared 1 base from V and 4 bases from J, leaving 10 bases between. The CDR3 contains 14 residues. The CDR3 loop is CASSQGASAETQYF. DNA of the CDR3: TGTGCCAGCAGCCAAGGTGCTAGCGCAGAGACCCAGTACTTC.

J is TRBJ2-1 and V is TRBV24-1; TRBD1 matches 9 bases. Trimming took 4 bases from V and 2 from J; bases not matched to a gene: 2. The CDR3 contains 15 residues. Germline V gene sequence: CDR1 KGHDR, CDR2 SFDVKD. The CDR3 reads CATSEGQGTYNEQFF. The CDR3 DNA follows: TGTGCCACCAGTGAGGGACAGGGAACCTACAATGAGCAGTTCTTC.

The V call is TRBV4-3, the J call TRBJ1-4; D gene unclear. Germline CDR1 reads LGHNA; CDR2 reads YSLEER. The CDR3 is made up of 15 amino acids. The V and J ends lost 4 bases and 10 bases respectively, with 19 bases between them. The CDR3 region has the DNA TGCGCCAGCAGCCGAGCGCTCTCAGCCCCGGGAAAACTGTTTTTT. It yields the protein CASSRALSAPGKLFF.

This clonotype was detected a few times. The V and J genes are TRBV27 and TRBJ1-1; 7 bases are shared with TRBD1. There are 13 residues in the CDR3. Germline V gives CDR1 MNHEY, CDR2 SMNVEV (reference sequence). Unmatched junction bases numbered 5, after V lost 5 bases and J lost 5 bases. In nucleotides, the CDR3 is TGTGCCAGCAGTCGGACAGGTTGGACTGAAGCTTTCTTT. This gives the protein CASSRTGWTEAFF.

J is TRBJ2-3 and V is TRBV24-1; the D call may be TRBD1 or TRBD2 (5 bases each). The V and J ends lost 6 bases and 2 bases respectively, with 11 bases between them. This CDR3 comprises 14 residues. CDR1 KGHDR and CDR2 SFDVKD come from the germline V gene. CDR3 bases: TGTGCCACCAGTCGGGACCGAACCACAGATACGCAGTATTTT. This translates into CATSRDRTTDTQYF.

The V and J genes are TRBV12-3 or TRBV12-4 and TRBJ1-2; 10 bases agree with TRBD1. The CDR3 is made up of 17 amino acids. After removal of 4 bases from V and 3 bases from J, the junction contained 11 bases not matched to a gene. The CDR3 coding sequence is TGTGCCAGCAGTTCGGTCCCGGGACAGGGGTGGGACTATGGCTACACCTTC. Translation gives CASSSVPGQGWDYGYTF.

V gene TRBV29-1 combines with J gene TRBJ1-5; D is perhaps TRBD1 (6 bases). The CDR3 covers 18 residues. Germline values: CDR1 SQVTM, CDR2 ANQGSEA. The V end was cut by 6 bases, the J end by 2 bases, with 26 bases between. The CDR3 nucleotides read TGCAGCGTCCCCCGTCCCACCCCCGCGGACAGACGCAATCAGCCCCAGCATTTT. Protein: CSVPRPTPADRRNQPQHF.

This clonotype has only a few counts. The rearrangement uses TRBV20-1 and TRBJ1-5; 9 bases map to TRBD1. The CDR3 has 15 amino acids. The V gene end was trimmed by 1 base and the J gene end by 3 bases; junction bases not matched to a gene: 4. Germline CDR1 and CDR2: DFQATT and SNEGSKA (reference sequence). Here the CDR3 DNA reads TGCAGTGCTAGAGGGGGACAGGGTAACAATCAGCCCCAGCATTTT. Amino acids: CSARGGQGNNQPQHF.

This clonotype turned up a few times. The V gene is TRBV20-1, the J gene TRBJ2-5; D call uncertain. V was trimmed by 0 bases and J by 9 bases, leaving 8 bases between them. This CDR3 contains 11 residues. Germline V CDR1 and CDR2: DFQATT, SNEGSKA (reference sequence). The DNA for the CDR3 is TGCAGTGCTAGAGAAACCCGCTCCCAGTACTTC. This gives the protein CSARETRSQYF.

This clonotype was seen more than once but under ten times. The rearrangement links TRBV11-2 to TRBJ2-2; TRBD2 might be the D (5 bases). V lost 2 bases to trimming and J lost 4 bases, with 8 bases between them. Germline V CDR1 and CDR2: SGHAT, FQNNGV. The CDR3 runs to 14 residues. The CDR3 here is CASSLFGSTGELFF. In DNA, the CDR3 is TGTGCCAGCAGCTTATTTGGGAGCACCGGGGAGCTGTTTTTT.

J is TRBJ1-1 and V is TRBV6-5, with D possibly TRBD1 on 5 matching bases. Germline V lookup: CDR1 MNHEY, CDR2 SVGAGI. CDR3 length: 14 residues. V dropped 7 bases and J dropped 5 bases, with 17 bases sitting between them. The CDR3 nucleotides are TGTGCCAGCACTCTCCGGGGGGGTAGAACTGAAGCTTTCTTT. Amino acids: CASTLRGGRTEAFF.